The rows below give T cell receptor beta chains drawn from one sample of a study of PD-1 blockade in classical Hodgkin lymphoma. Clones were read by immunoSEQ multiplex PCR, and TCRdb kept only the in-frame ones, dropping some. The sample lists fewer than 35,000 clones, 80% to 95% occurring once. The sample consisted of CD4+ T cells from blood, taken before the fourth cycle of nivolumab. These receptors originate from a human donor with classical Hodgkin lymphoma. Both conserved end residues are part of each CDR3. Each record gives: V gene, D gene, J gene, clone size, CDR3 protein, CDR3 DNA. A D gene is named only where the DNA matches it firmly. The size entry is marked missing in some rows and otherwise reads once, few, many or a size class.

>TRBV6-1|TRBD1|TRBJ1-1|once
CASSAGLRTGNTEAFF
TGTGCCAGCAGTGCCGGACTTCGGACAGGGAACACTGAAGCTTTCTTT
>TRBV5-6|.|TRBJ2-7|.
CASSLPRGDNEQYF
TGTGCCAGCAGCTTGCCCAGGGGGGACAACGAGCAGTACTTC
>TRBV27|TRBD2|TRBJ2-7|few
CASRTGLATYEQYF
TGTGCCAGCAGGACGGGACTAGCTACCTACGAGCAGTACTTC
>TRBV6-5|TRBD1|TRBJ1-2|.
CASSIGMTGDGYTF
TGTGCCAGCAGTATAGGAATGACAGGGGATGGCTACACCTTC
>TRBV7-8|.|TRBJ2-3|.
CASSLRLSTDTQYF
TGTGCCAGCAGCCTCAGACTCAGCACAGATACGCAGTATTTT
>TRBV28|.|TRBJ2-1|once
CASSLGPPSSYNEQFF
TGTGCCAGCAGTTTAGGGCCCCCGAGCTCCTACAATGAGCAGTTCTTC
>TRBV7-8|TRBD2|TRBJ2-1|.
CASSLPLRLAGGSNEQFF
TGTGCCAGCAGCTTACCCCTAAGACTAGCGGGAGGCTCCAATGAGCAGTTCTTC
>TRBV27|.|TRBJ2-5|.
CASSLSGTLNQGRGKTQYF
TGTGCCAGCAGTTTATCGGGTACCCTTAATCAGGGTCGAGGAAAGACCCAGTACTTC
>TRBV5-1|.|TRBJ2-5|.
CASSLGTVQETQYF
TGCGCCAGCAGCCTCGGGACTGTTCAAGAGACCCAGTACTTC
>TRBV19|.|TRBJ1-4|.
CASSTPGGYDEKLFF
TGTGCCAGTAGTACCCCCGGGGGCTACGATGAAAAACTGTTTTTT
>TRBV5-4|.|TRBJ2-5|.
CASSGPLETQYF
TGTGCCAGCAGCGGGCCGTTAGAGACCCAGTACTTC